The rows below give T cell receptor beta chains drawn from one sample of a study of blood T cell repertoires in COVID-19. Profiling relied on immunoSEQ multiplex PCR, and the TCRdb table lists in-frame clones only, not all of them. The table lists about 180,000 clones, around 80% of them singletons, with 12% in the top ten. The sequencing input was peripheral blood. The receptors shown here come from an elderly woman with COVID-19, enrolled during active disease. CDR3s include the opening cysteine and the closing phenylalanine or tryptophan. D genes are given only for firm matches. Clone sizes are given selectively: once, few, many, or a class where the clone is expanded.

D: TRBD1
size: NA
J: TRBJ1-5
V: TRBV6-6
CDR3: CASRTGAPNQPQHF
DNA: TGTGCCAGCAGGACAGGGGCGCCCAATCAGCCCCAGCATTTT

D: TRBD1
size: NA
J: TRBJ1-1
V: TRBV5-1
CDR3: CASSSGTGSAAFF
DNA: TGCGCCAGCAGCTCCGGGACAGGGTCTGCAGCTTTCTTT

D: NA
size: NA
J: TRBJ1-1
V: TRBV4-1
CDR3: CASSQDWGVNTEAFF
DNA: TGCGCCAGCAGCCAAGATTGGGGGGTAAACACTGAAGCTTTCTTT

D: NA
size: NA
J: TRBJ2-1
V: TRBV5-1
CDR3: CASSFTGRVDEQFF
DNA: TGCGCCAGCAGCTTTACAGGGCGGGTGGATGAGCAGTTCTTC

D: NA
size: NA
J: TRBJ2-7
V: TRBV15
CDR3: CATSVLVSYEQYF
DNA: TGTGCCACCAGCGTGCTAGTCTCCTACGAGCAGTACTTC

D: TRBD2
size: few
J: TRBJ2-3
V: TRBV5-4
CDR3: CASSRGGRRGGSTDTQYF
DNA: TGTGCCAGCAGCCGAGGTGGTAGGCGGGGGGGGAGCACAGATACGCAGTATTTT

D: NA
size: many
J: TRBJ1-5
V: TRBV27
CDR3: CASSLSSRGSNQPQHF
DNA: TGTGCCAGCAGTTTATCGAGCCGAGGTAGCAATCAGCCCCAGCATTTT

D: TRBD2
size: few
J: TRBJ2-7
V: TRBV6-6
CDR3: CASSQLAGPYEQYF
DNA: TGTGCCAGCAGTCAACTAGCGGGGCCCTACGAGCAGTACTTC

D: NA
size: NA
J: TRBJ1-2
V: TRBV5-4
CDR3: CASSSIHDSDGYTF
DNA: TGTGCCAGCAGTTCCATTCACGACAGTGATGGCTACACCTTC

D: NA
size: NA
J: TRBJ2-5
V: TRBV7-2
CDR3: CASSLARETQYF
DNA: TGTGCCAGCAGCTTAGCCCGGGAGACCCAGTACTTC

D: NA
size: NA
J: TRBJ1-2
V: TRBV6-5
CDR3: CASSLTAGANYGYTF
DNA: TGTGCCAGCAGCCTGACAGCAGGGGCTAACTATGGCTACACCTTC

D: NA
size: NA
J: TRBJ2-3
V: TRBV2
CDR3: CASNWWESSTDTQYF
DNA: TGTGCCAGCAATTGGTGGGAGTCCAGCACAGATACGCAGTATTTT

D: TRBD2
size: NA
J: TRBJ2-1
V: TRBV27
CDR3: CASSTAWGLAALYNEQFF
DNA: TGTGCCAGCTCGACAGCCTGGGGCCTAGCGGCACTTTACAATGAGCAGTTCTTC

D: TRBD2
size: NA
J: TRBJ2-7
V: TRBV6-6
CDR3: CASSRTSGNSFSYEQYF
DNA: TGTGCCAGCAGTCGGACTAGCGGGAACTCTTTCTCCTACGAGCAGTACTTC

D: TRBD2
size: NA
J: TRBJ2-2
V: TRBV4-2
CDR3: CASSQGLAGGGGELFF
DNA: TGTGCCAGCAGCCAGGGACTAGCGGGAGGCGGCGGGGAGCTGTTTTTT

D: TRBD1
size: NA
J: TRBJ1-4
V: TRBV5-1
CDR3: CASSLATGGDEKLFF
DNA: TGCGCCAGCAGCTTGGCTACAGGGGGTGACGAAAAACTGTTTTTT

D: TRBD2
size: NA
J: TRBJ2-1
V: TRBV5-1
CDR3: CASSLAVTSDNEQFF
DNA: TGCGCCAGCAGCTTGGCCGTGACTAGCGACAATGAGCAGTTCTTC

D: NA
size: NA
J: TRBJ2-5
V: TRBV6-5
CDR3: CASSSEGGGQETQYF
DNA: TGTGCCAGCAGTTCGGAGGGGGGGGGCCAAGAGACCCAGTACTTC

D: TRBD2
size: few
J: TRBJ2-1
V: TRBV6-5
CDR3: CASRIGTSGANEQFF
DNA: TGTGCCAGCAGGATCGGGACTAGCGGTGCGAATGAGCAGTTCTTC

D: NA
size: few
J: TRBJ1-4
V: TRBV7-9
CDR3: CASSWASEKLFF
DNA: TGTGCCAGCAGCTGGGCCAGTGAAAAACTGTTTTTT

D: TRBD2
size: NA
J: TRBJ2-1
V: TRBV15
CDR3: CATSRDRSKAGGQFF
DNA: TGTGCCACCAGCAGAGATCGGTCAAAAGCGGGAGGGCAGTTCTTC

D: TRBD2
size: NA
J: TRBJ2-2
V: TRBV5-1
CDR3: CASSPGLAGGPAPSGELFF
DNA: TGCGCCAGCAGCCCTGGACTAGCGGGGGGGCCTGCTCCATCCGGGGAGCTGTTTTTT

D: NA
size: NA
J: TRBJ2-7
V: TRBV13
CDR3: CASSLLGADFSYEQYF
DNA: TGTGCCAGCAGCTTACTTGGAGCAGACTTCTCCTACGAGCAGTACTTC

D: NA
size: NA
J: TRBJ1-5
V: TRBV27
CDR3: CASSNAGSNQPQHF
DNA: TGTGCCAGCAGCAATGCAGGTAGCAATCAGCCCCAGCATTTT

D: TRBD2
size: NA
J: TRBJ2-1
V: TRBV2
CDR3: CASTGGGSSSYNEQFF
DNA: TGTGCCAGCACTGGCGGGGGGTCCAGCTCCTACAATGAGCAGTTCTTC

D: NA
size: NA
J: TRBJ1-1
V: TRBV2
CDR3: CASRFNFGTEAFF
DNA: TGTGCCAGCAGGTTCAACTTCGGCACTGAAGCTTTCTTT

D: TRBD1
size: NA
J: TRBJ2-7
V: TRBV5-6
CDR3: CASSWTGSAYEQYF
DNA: TGTGCCAGCAGCTGGACAGGGTCTGCCTACGAGCAGTACTTC

D: TRBD1
size: NA
J: TRBJ2-3
V: TRBV18
CDR3: CASSPQGAALYF
DNA: TGTGCCAGCTCACCACAGGGGGCGGCTCTTTATTTT

D: NA
size: NA
J: TRBJ2-4
V: TRBV3-1/TRBV3-2
CDR3: CASSQGTGRDIQYF
DNA: TGTGCCAGCAGCCAAGGGACAGGGAGGGACATTCAGTACTTC

D: NA
size: NA
J: TRBJ1-2
V: TRBV19
CDR3: CASSRTVALGGYTF
DNA: TGTGCCAGTAGCCGGACAGTGGCCCTTGGTGGCTACACCTTC

D: NA
size: NA
J: TRBJ2-1
V: TRBV29-1
CDR3: CSVVTVVASSSYNEQFF
DNA: TGCAGCGTTGTGACAGTAGTGGCGTCCTCCTCCTACAATGAGCAGTTCTTC

D: TRBD2
size: NA
J: TRBJ2-5
V: TRBV7-9
CDR3: CASSLYTGGPQETQYF
DNA: TGTGCCAGCAGCTTATACACGGGGGGGCCTCAAGAGACCCAGTACTTC

D: TRBD1
size: NA
J: TRBJ1-2
V: TRBV6-6
CDR3: CASSPAQGARSYTF
DNA: TGTGCCAGCAGTCCCGCACAGGGGGCGAGGAGCTACACCTTC

D: NA
size: NA
J: TRBJ2-3
V: TRBV3-1/TRBV3-2
CDR3: CASSQGTAASTDTQYF
DNA: TGTGCCAGCAGCCAAGGGACAGCGGCTAGCACAGATACGCAGTATTTT

D: TRBD2
size: once
J: TRBJ2-5
V: TRBV28
CDR3: CASSLGTSGFQETQYF
DNA: TGTGCCAGCAGTTTAGGGACTAGCGGGTTTCAAGAGACCCAGTACTTC

D: TRBD2
size: NA
J: TRBJ2-7
V: TRBV6-1
CDR3: CASSSTSGGGYEQYF
DNA: TGTGCCAGCAGTAGTACTAGCGGGGGGGGGTACGAGCAGTACTTC

D: NA
size: few
J: TRBJ1-1
V: TRBV18
CDR3: CASSEGQGRPIGAFF
DNA: TGTGCCAGCTCAGAAGGGCAGGGGCGCCCCATCGGAGCTTTCTTT

D: NA
size: NA
J: TRBJ1-3
V: TRBV28
CDR3: CASSLMQGVRNTIYF
DNA: TGTGCCAGCAGTCTCATGCAAGGGGTTCGAAACACCATATATTTT

D: NA
size: NA
J: TRBJ1-2
V: TRBV28
CDR3: CASSLSGVQGYTF
DNA: TGTGCCAGCAGTTTATCAGGGGTTCAGGGCTACACCTTC

D: TRBD1
size: NA
J: TRBJ2-5
V: TRBV5-1
CDR3: CASSLGTGETQYF
DNA: TGCGCCAGCAGCTTGGGGACAGGAGAGACCCAGTACTTC

D: TRBD1
size: NA
J: TRBJ1-2
V: TRBV5-1
CDR3: CASRLDRFYGYTF
DNA: TGCGCCAGCAGACTGGACAGGTTCTATGGCTACACCTTC

D: NA
size: NA
J: TRBJ1-5
V: TRBV28
CDR3: CASSFPGSNQPQHF
DNA: TGTGCCAGCAGTTTTCCAGGGTCCAATCAGCCCCAGCATTTT

D: TRBD1
size: NA
J: TRBJ1-5
V: TRBV6-5
CDR3: CASRGQGARWQPQHF
DNA: TGTGCCAGCAGGGGACAGGGGGCCCGGTGGCAGCCCCAGCATTTT

D: NA
size: NA
J: TRBJ1-4
V: TRBV5-1
CDR3: CASSLVPPGRINEKLFF
DNA: TGCGCCAGCAGCTTGGTTCCCCCAGGGAGGATTAATGAAAAACTGTTTTTT

D: TRBD1
size: NA
J: TRBJ2-3
V: TRBV5-4
CDR3: CASSWTGTPSTDTQYF
DNA: TGTGCCAGCAGCTGGACAGGGACACCAAGTACAGATACGCAGTATTTT

D: NA
size: NA
J: TRBJ2-1
V: TRBV29-1
CDR3: CSVARGNEQFF
DNA: TGCAGCGTTGCCAGGGGCAATGAGCAGTTCTTC

D: NA
size: NA
J: TRBJ1-1
V: TRBV27
CDR3: CASSSADYTEAFF
DNA: TGTGCCAGCAGTTCGGCAGACTACACTGAAGCTTTCTTT